A single sample is the source of the 2 T cell receptor beta chains below, sequenced in a study of cytomegalovirus exposure and HLA in healthy donors. PCR involved 60 Vbeta and 13 Jbeta primers. The data were produced by immunoSEQ multiplex PCR, yet TCRdb's version contains in-frame clones alone and is incomplete. Among 150,000 or so clones listed, approximately 79% were seen once. The sample comprised PBMCs. These receptors all stem from a middle-aged man in good health and CMV-seropositive.

This clone was detected only a few times. The junction does not match germline at one end; this may be a read error. The gene calls are TRBV11-2 and TRBJ2-4; D is unresolved. The CDR3 spans 14 residues. The germline V gene has CDR1 SGHAT and CDR2 FQNNGV. CDR3 in amino acids: CASSPQQAKNSQYF. CDR3 DNA: TGTGCCAGCAGCCCGCAGCAAGCCAAAAACAGTCAGTACTTC. Combining the CDR3 with reference TRBV11-2 and TRBJ2-4 gives the whole variable domain EAGVAQSPRYKIIEKRQSVAFWCNPISGHATLYWYQQILGQGPKLLIQFQNNGVVDDSQLPKDRFSAERLKGVDSTLKIQPAKLEDSAVYLCASSPQQAKNSQYFGAGTRLSVL.

CDR3 sequence: CASSITGTLNYGYTF. The CDR3 nucleotides read TGTGCCAGCAGCATTACCGGGACATTGAACTATGGCTACACCTTC. The genes are TRBV6-6 and TRBJ1-2; D perhaps matches TRBD1 (6 bases). The V gene lost 6 bases and the J gene lost 2 bases, with 16 bases spanning the gap. This CDR3 has 15 residues. CDR1 and CDR2 (germline): MNHNY, SVGAGI (reference sequence).